This entry is about one TCR beta chain. The antigen remains undetermined. The CDR3 totals 18 residues. Germline V gives CDR1 SGHAT, CDR2 FQNNGV. This sample stems from a study of T cells expressing NK-cell markers. Overall study: All TCR beta repertoires analysed originated from sorted CD3+CD56+NKG2C+, CD3+CD56+NKG2C- and CD3+CD56-NKG2C+ T cells.

Overall study results and limits: Of the CD8+ T cells in about 6 donors, 1.0-7.0% belonged to dominant NKG2C+ clonotypes. There were a handful of donors in whom these clonotypes also led the CD3+CD56-NKG2C+ fraction.

TCRdb reworked the 5' RACE reads into one entry per CDR3 protein, no DNA. In all, the sample yields 200,000 to 300,000 distinct CDR3 sequences. This TCR came from a man aged 18 to 30 in good health. Sequencing used blood T cells: a sorted CD56 or NKG2C T cell subset, CD4+ or CD8+ T cells, or bulk PBMC T cells (not recorded which). The chain couples TRBV11-2 to TRBJ2-7; TCRdb's D call of TRBD2 is untestable without DNA. The CDR3: CASSLLRTSGSQTYEQYF.